What follows are 8 T cell receptor beta chains derived from one specimen sequenced in a study of neurological immune-mediated disorders. TCRdb re-derived calls from the 5' RACE reads in MiXCR, one entry per CDR3 protein. This sample has approximately 40,000 distinct CDR3 sequences, with roughly 13% found just once. Sequenced sample: PBMCs. Source of these receptors: a female donor in good health.

This clonotype showed up many times. The gene calls are TRBV7-3 and TRBJ2-5, with 7 nucleotides matching TRBD2. The germline V gene encodes CDR1 SGHTA and CDR2 FQGTGA. The V gene end was trimmed by 0 bases and the J gene end by 6 bases; junction bases not matched to a gene: 4. The CDR3 extends over 14 amino acids. The CDR3, as DNA: TGTGCCAGCAGCTTAACGCGGGGAGGGCAGACCCAGTACTTC. As protein: CASSLTRGGQTQYF.

The V and J genes are TRBV7-9 and TRBJ1-1; no firm D call. Germline V lookup: CDR1 SEHNR, CDR2 FQNEAQ (reference sequence). Trimming left V 3 bases short and J 3 bases short, with 8 bases between. The CDR3 has 13 amino acids. CDR3 amino acids: CASSLNGDTEAFF. Written as DNA, the CDR3 is TGTGCCAGCAGCTTGAATGGGGACACTGAAGCTTTCTTT. The full variable domain, completed using reference TRBV7-9 and TRBJ1-1, is DTGVSQNPRHKITKRGQNVTFRCDPISEHNRLYWYRQTLGQGPEFLTYFQNEAQLEKSRLLSDRFSAERPKGSFSTLEIQRTEQGDSAMYLCASSLNGDTEAFFGQGTRLTVV.

Many counts were recorded for this clonotype. The J gene is TRBJ2-7, the V gene TRBV6-6, with a possible D match to TRBD1 (6 bases). Per the germline V gene, CDR1 is MNHNY and CDR2 is SVGAGI (reference sequence). The CDR3 runs to 13 residues. Deletions cut 8 bases from V and 3 bases from J, with 14 bases between. The CDR3 DNA reads TGTGCCAGCTACGGACAGCCAATCTACGAGCAGTACTTC. Amino acids: CASYGQPIYEQYF.

This clonotype came up many times. The V gene is TRBV12-3 or TRBV12-4, the J gene TRBJ2-3; D is undetermined. The CDR3 is made up of 12 amino acids. With 4 bases removed from V and 2 bases from J, the gap between germline ends came to 4 bases. CDR3 DNA sequence: TGTGCCAGCAGTTCCTACACAGATACGCAGTATTTT. This sequence encodes CASSSYTDTQYF.

This clonotype was seen many times. The rearrangement uses TRBV29-1 and TRBJ1-2, with TRBD1 matching over 8 bases. The length of the CDR3 is 13 residues. Germline-derived CDR1 and CDR2 are SQVTM and ANQGSEA. With V trimmed by 3 bases and J by 6 bases, 6 bases remained unmatched. Here the CDR3 DNA reads TGCAGCGTTGATTCCAGGGGGCTGGATGGCTACACCTTC. It codes for CSVDSRGLDGYTF.

In this sample, this clonotype turned up once. V is TRBV29-1 and J is TRBJ2-7; D may be TRBD1 or TRBD2 (6 bases each). CDR1 and CDR2 (germline): SQVTM, ANQGSEA. The ends were cut back, 7 bases at V and 3 bases at J, with 16 bases in the middle. The CDR3 loop spans 13 amino acids. The CDR3, as DNA: TGCAGCGGCGGGCGAGAGGGGGGCTACGAGCAGTACTTC. Protein sequence: CSGGREGGYEQYF.

In this sample, this clonotype turned up many times. The chain has TRBV28 and TRBJ2-7, with D unclear. The CDR3 has 13 residues. Germline CDR1 MDHEN, CDR2 SYDVKM. Deletions cut 6 bases from V and 4 bases from J, with 13 bases between. This chain's CDR3 is CASREITTYEQYF. The CDR3 DNA sequence: TGTGCCAGCAGGGAAATCACTACATACGAGCAGTACTTC.

This clonotype was seen many times. The chain combines TRBV4-1 with TRBJ1-1; a possible D gene is TRBD1 (6 bases). Trimming stripped 4 bases from V and 5 bases from J, with 23 bases between. This CDR3 is built from 17 residues. Germline lookup yields CDR1 MGHRA and CDR2 YSYEKL. The CDR3 reads CASSRRYLEGGGTEAFF. The CDR3 DNA follows: TGCGCCAGCAGCCGACGATATCTAGAGGGGGGTGGTACTGAAGCTTTCTTT.